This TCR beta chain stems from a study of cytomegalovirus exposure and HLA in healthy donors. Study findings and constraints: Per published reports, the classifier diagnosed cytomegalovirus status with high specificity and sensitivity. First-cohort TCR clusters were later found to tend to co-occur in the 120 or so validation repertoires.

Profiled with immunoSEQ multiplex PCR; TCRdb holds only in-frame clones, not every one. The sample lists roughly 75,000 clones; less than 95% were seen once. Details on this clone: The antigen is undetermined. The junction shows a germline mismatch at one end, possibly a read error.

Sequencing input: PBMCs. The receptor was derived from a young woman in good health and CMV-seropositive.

The CDR3 protein is CASSEDRGSSGRSFF. DNA of the CDR3: TGTGCCAGCAGTGAAGACAGGGGATCTAGCGGGAGAAGTTTCTTC. The chain links TRBV2 to TRBJ2-7; 10 nucleotides align to TRBD2. The V gene's germline CDR1 is SNHLY and CDR2 FYNNEI. CDR3 length: 15 amino acids. The variable domain in full, with the rest retrieved from reference TRBV2 and TRBJ2-7, is EPEVTQTPSHQVTQMGQEVILRCVPISNHLYFYWYRQILGQKVEFLVSFYNNEISEKSEIFDDQFSVERPDGSNFTLKIRSTKLEDSAMYFCASSEDRGSSGRSFFGPGTRLTVT.